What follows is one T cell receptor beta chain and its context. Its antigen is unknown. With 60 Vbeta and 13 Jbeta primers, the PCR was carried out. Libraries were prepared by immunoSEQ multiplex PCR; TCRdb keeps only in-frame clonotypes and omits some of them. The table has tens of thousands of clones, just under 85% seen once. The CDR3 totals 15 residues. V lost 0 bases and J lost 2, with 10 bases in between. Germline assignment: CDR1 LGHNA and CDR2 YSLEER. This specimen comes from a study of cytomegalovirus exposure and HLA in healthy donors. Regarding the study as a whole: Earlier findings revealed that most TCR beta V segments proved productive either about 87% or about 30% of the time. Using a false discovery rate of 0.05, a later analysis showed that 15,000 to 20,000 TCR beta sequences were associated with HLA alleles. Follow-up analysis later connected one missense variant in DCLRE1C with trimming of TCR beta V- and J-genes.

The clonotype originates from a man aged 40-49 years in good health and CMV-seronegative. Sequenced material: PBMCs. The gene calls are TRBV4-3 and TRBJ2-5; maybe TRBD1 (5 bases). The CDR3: CASSQDGPGQETQYF. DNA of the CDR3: TGCGCCAGCAGCCAAGATGGTCCAGGGCAAGAGACCCAGTACTTC.